Reported below is one TCR beta chain. This receptor's antigen is unknown. Qualities for individual bases were not recorded, and no much larger clone is one base off. These data come from a study of a mutant IDH1 vaccine in newly diagnosed glioma listed by TCRdb under 2021. In the study overall: Patients were given eight vaccinations, in weeks 1, 3, 5, 7, 11, 15, 19 and 23, which matched visits V03 through V10. In the chemotherapy-containing groups, vaccination started alongside temozolomide cycles, whereas in patients who had radiotherapy alone it started 4-6 weeks after radiotherapy. The approximately 32 treated patients were roughly 60% male and roughly 40% female, with a mean age of 40.4 years. Before enrollment, patients had received standard therapy of radiotherapy alone, temozolomide alone, or radiochemotherapy with temozolomide; most received the combination. Peripheral blood was collected at six visits: V03 (baseline), V05, V07, V10, V12 and V13. For exploratory analyses, longitudinal TCRB deep sequencing was carried out in 25 to 30 treated patients wherever samples were available. The paper as a whole reports these results and caveats: No apparent relationship was observed between pseudoprogression and alterations in the top peripheral T cell clonotypes detected by TCRB sequencing. It was noted by the authors that analyses of patient blood samples could not be reproduced owing to sample limitations. Across multiple MHC alleles, vaccine-induced immune responses were seen in about 93% of patients. Availability determined which PBMC samples were chosen for TCRB deep sequencing.

Library preparation was by the immunoSEQ multiplex PCR assay. Rearranged TCR beta chain sequences were amplified using the hsTCRB Kit according to the manufacturer's protocol. An Illumina MiSeq was used to sequence the TCRB libraries. For the original study's pipeline: The proprietary platform of the kit vendor was used for demultiplexing, trimming and gene mapping. The source is immuneACCESS, and TCRdb retained only in-frame sequences with V and J called. Part of the clones is not carried over; for the studies checked, unresolved V genes explain less than half of this, and the remainder is unexplained. That table supplies the V and J calls and clone size; D and trimming were determined from the DNA. Within this sample are about 120,000 clones, with roughly nine tenths of them counted one time only. The ten largest clonotypes hold 0.55% to 0.7% of the sample. CDR1 and CDR2 are read off the germline V gene as LGHNT and FRNRAP. Trimming removed 7 bases from V and 4 bases from J, leaving 20 bases between the germline ends. There are 16 amino acids in the CDR3, from cysteine to phenylalanine inclusive. The only DNA kept is the CDR3, 48 bases in frame from the first base.

The label giving this sample's time point can be read as: week 11, during vaccination. Each vaccine dose was 300 ug of a 20-mer mutant IDH1 peptide in Montanide, given subcutaneously with topical imiquimod. All donors had newly diagnosed IDH1-mutant astrocytomas of WHO grade 3 or 4 that showed loss of nuclear ATRX. The samples were drawn from NOA16, a multicentre, single-arm, open-label phase I trial in Germany that tested a mutant IDH1 peptide vaccine in humans for the first time. Genomic DNA for TCRB sequencing was extracted from EDTA blood using the DNeasy Blood and Tissue Kit. The specimen was PBMCs, collected from a glioma patient whose treatment included an IDH1 peptide vaccine. This TCR derives from a woman aged 50 to 65 with glioma. This sequence uses TRBV12-5 and TRBJ2-1; the D region possibly corresponds to TRBD2 (5 bases align). The DNA reads as follows: TGTGCTAGTGCCCCGGGAAGGGCGGGCCCTTACAATGAGCAGTTCTTC. Translated, this is CASAPGRAGPYNEQFF.